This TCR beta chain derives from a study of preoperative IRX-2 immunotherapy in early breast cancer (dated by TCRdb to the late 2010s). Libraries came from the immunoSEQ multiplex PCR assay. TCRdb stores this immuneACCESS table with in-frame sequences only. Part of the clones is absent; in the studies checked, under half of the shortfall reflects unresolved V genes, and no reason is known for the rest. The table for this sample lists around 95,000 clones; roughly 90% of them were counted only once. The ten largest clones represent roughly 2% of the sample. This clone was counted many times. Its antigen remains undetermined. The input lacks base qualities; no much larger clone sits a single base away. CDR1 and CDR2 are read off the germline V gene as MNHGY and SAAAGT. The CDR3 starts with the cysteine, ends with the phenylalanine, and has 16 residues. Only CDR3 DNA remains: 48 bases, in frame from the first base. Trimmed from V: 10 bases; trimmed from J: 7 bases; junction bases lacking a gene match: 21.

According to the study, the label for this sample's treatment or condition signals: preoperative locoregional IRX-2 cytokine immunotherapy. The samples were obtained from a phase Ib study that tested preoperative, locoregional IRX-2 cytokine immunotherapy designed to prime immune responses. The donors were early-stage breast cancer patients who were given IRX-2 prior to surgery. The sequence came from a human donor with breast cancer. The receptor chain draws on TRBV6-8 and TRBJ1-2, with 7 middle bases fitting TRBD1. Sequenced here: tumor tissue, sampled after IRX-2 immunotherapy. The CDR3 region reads CAIRTGLLSFAPGYTF. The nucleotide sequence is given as TGTGCCATACGGACAGGTCTTCTAAGCTTCGCCCCTGGCTACACCTTC.